The 32 T cell receptor beta chains presented below share a single source sample, sequenced in a study of T cell responses to AZD1222 COVID-19 vaccine. Profiling relied on immunoSEQ multiplex PCR, and the TCRdb table lists in-frame clones only, not all of them. The sample carries roughly 120,000 clones, around 90% recorded once. Sequenced here: peripheral blood, sampled 28 days after the second dose of the MenACWY control vaccine. The receptor source for this set is an adult who received the MenACWY meningococcal vaccine as a control.

V gene TRBV27 combines with J gene TRBJ2-3; tentatively, D is TRBD1 (5 bases). The ends were cut back, 0 bases at V and 3 bases at J, with 7 bases in the middle. The CDR3 is 14 residues long. Per germline, CDR1 MNHEY and CDR2 SMNVEV (reference sequence). The CDR3 region is CASSLSAGTDTQYF. The CDR3 nucleotides are TGTGCCAGCAGTTTATCTGCAGGGACAGATACGCAGTATTTT.

This clone was observed once. V gene TRBV20-1 combines with J gene TRBJ2-2; 11 bases are shared with TRBD2. The V gene's germline CDR1 is DFQATT and CDR2 SNEGSKA (reference sequence). The V and J ends lost 3 bases and 10 bases, in that order; junction bases with no gene match: 10. This CDR3 has 15 amino acids. CDR3 residues: CSASNLAGGLPELFF. The CDR3 nucleotides are TGCAGTGCTAGTAATCTAGCGGGAGGACTCCCGGAGCTGTTTTTT.

The chain uses TRBV5-1 and TRBJ2-7; 7 bases are a match to TRBD2. Germline CDR1 reads SGHRS; CDR2 reads YFSETQ. Unmatched junction bases numbered 10, after V lost 4 bases and J lost 0 bases. This CDR3 has 16 amino acids. As DNA, the CDR3 is TGCGCCAGCAGCGCGGGCCTAGCGGATACCTCCTACGAGCAGTACTTC. It specifies CASSAGLADTSYEQYF.

Written as DNA, the CDR3 is TGTGCCTGGAGTGGGACAGGGGGCGGAGGTCAGCCCCAGCATTTT. It translates to CAWSGTGGGGQPQHF. The chain employs TRBV30 and TRBJ1-5; 11 bases agree with TRBD1. Trimming at V came to 1 base and at J to 6 bases, leaving 5 bases not matched to a gene. The germline V gene encodes CDR1 GTSNPN and CDR2 SVGIG (reference sequence). The CDR3 contains 15 residues.

The chain links TRBV24-1 to TRBJ2-5; D is perhaps TRBD1 (6 bases). This CDR3 spans 14 amino acids. Between the trimmed V and J ends, which lost 5 bases and 4 bases, there was a span of 13 bases. Looked up from germline, CDR1 is KGHDR and CDR2 is SFDVKD. Here the CDR3 DNA reads TGTGCCACCAGTGCGGCCAGGGGCCGAGAGACCCAGTACTTC. Its protein is CATSAARGRETQYF.

This chain links TRBV6-2 or TRBV6-3 with TRBJ2-5, with D unclear. The CDR3 covers 15 residues. The germline V and J ends were trimmed by 5 bases and 4 bases, with 17 bases remaining between them. The germline gives CDR1 MNHEY, CDR2 SVGEGT. The CDR3 DNA reads as TGTGCCAGCAGTCCCCGGTTGAGAAACGCAGAGACCCAGTACTTC. This gives the protein CASSPRLRNAETQYF.

This clone came up once. V usage is TRBV5-1 and J usage is TRBJ1-6; D remains ambiguous. Germline V CDR1 and CDR2: SGHRS, YFSETQ. The V end lost 3 bases, the J end lost 5 bases, and 12 bases lay between the germline ends. The CDR3 runs to 15 residues. CDR3 sequence: CASSYVSPDNSPLHF. The DNA for the CDR3 is TGCGCCAGCAGCTACGTTTCACCGGATAATTCACCCCTCCACTTT. Together with reference TRBV5-1 and TRBJ1-6, the CDR3 gives the full variable domain: KAGVTQTPRYLIKTRGQQVTLSCSPISGHRSVSWYQQTPGQGLQFLFEYFSETQRNKGNFPGRFSGRQFSNSRSEMNVSTLELGDSALYLCASSYVSPDNSPLHFGNGTRLTVT.

The V call is TRBV29-1, the J call TRBJ2-2; 8 bases line up with TRBD1. The ends lost 6 bases at V and 4 bases at J; junction bases unmatched: 4. This CDR3 is built from 13 residues. The germline CDR1 and CDR2 sequences are SQVTM and ANQGSEA. In DNA form, the CDR3 reads TGCAGCGTGACAGGGGCGGGCACCGGGGAGCTGTTTTTT. Translation: CSVTGAGTGELFF.

This clone occurred once. The chain carries TRBV12-5 and TRBJ2-6; D gene ambiguous. In germline, CDR1 is LGHNT, CDR2 FRNRAP. Trimming stripped 7 bases from V and 2 bases from J, with 9 bases between. This CDR3 has 14 amino acids. The CDR3 DNA follows: TGTGCTAGTGCCTTCTTCCCTGGGGCCAACGTCCTGACTTTC. This codes for CASAFFPGANVLTF.

The V gene is TRBV10-3, the J gene TRBJ1-2; 8 bases fit TRBD1. The trim removed 2 bases at V and 4 bases at J, leaving 3 bases unmatched. The V gene's germline CDR1 is ENHRY and CDR2 SYGVKD. The length of the CDR3 is 14 residues. The DNA of the CDR3 is TGTGCCATCAGTGAGGGACAGGGCACCTATGGCTACACCTTC. Its translation is CAISEGQGTYGYTF.

The V gene is TRBV29-1, the J gene TRBJ1-2, with 7 nucleotides matching TRBD1. The CDR3 covers 12 residues. Germline CDR1 reads SQVTM; CDR2 reads ANQGSEA. V lost 5 bases, J lost 4 bases, and 4 bases stayed unmatched. CDR3 loop: CSVTGTVYGYTF. CDR3 DNA: TGCAGCGTTACCGGGACAGTCTATGGCTACACCTTC. Combining the CDR3 with reference TRBV29-1 and TRBJ1-2 gives the whole variable domain SAVISQKPSRDICQRGTSLTIQCQVDSQVTMMFWYRQQPGQSLTLIATANQGSEATYESGFVIDKFPISRPNLTFSTLTVSNMSPEDSSIYLCSVTGTVYGYTFGSGTRLTVV.

The chain recombines TRBV27 with TRBJ2-4, with 12 bases aligning to TRBD2. The trim removed 6 bases at V and 8 bases at J, leaving 11 bases unmatched. This CDR3 region has 16 residues. The germline V gene has CDR1 MNHEY and CDR2 SMNVEV (reference sequence). The CDR3, as DNA: TGTGCCAGCAGATCGCCCTTGACTAGCGGGAGAGACATTCAGTACTTC. Translated, it gives CASRSPLTSGRDIQYF.

There are a few counts of this clone. The chain joins TRBV11-2 to TRBJ2-3; no clear D gene. CDR1 is SGHAT, CDR2 FQNNGV, per germline. This CDR3 region has 15 residues. Deletions cut 1 base from V and 1 base from J, with 9 bases between. This CDR3 reads CASSLGAEGTDTQYF. CDR3 DNA: TGTGCCAGCAGCTTAGGAGCAGAGGGCACAGATACGCAGTATTTT.

This chain uses TRBV6-6 with TRBJ1-1; unclear D gene. CDR1 is MNHNY, CDR2 SVGAGI, per germline (reference sequence). Deletions cut 6 bases from V and 5 bases from J, with 19 bases between. CDR3 length: 15 amino acids. The CDR3 nucleotides are TGTGCCAGCAGAGGCGGCAGTAAGGCAGCGACTGAAGCTTTCTTT. Protein sequence: CASRGGSKAATEAFF.

This clone was observed a single time. The rearrangement joins TRBV7-9 to TRBJ2-1; 9 nucleotides align to TRBD2. The germline CDR1 and CDR2 sequences are SEHNR and FQNEAQ (reference sequence). The CDR3 is 18 residues long. V lost 5 bases to trimming and J lost 11 bases; unmatched junction nucleotides: 22. CDR3 region: CASSPRGSSGAVGNQQFF. CDR3 nucleotides: TGTGCCAGCAGCCCAAGGGGGTCTAGCGGGGCGGTAGGTAATCAGCAGTTCTTC. The whole variable domain, filled in from reference TRBV7-9 and TRBJ2-1, reads DTGVSQNPRHKITKRGQNVTFRCDPISEHNRLYWYRQTLGQGPEFLTYFQNEAQLEKSRLLSDRFSAERPKGSFSTLEIQRTEQGDSAMYLCASSPRGSSGAVGNQQFFGPGTRLTVL.

CDR3 in amino acids: CASSSPAKGSYEQYV. CDR3 nucleotide sequence: TGTGCCAGCAGTTCGCCCGCGAAGGGATCCTACGAGCAGTACGTC. V usage is TRBV28 and J usage is TRBJ2-7; D call uncertain. V dropped 4 bases and J dropped 1 base, with 14 bases sitting between them. The CDR3 runs to 15 residues. From germline, CDR1 is MDHEN and CDR2 SYDVKM.

Comment on this clone: One end of the junction fails to match germline, which may point to a read error. The rearrangement uses TRBV28 and TRBJ2-2, with D uncertain. The germline V gene encodes CDR1 MDHEN and CDR2 SYDVKM. The CDR3 runs to 11 residues. CDR3 in amino acids: CAGSLSGELFF. The DNA for the CDR3 is TGTGCCGGCAGTTTAAGTGGGGAGCTGTTTTTT.

This CDR3 is CSVEDDSYEQYF. The CDR3 DNA sequence: TGCAGCGTTGAGGACGACTCCTACGAGCAGTACTTC. V and J are TRBV29-1 and TRBJ2-7; D remains unclear. CDR3 length equals 12 residues. V lost 3 bases and J lost 0, with 6 bases in between. The germline V gene encodes CDR1 SQVTM and CDR2 ANQGSEA.

This chain links TRBV10-2 with TRBJ2-3; TRBD2 aligns across 7 bases. Germline CDR1 is WSHSY and CDR2 is SAAADI. Trimming at V came to 6 bases and at J to 1 base, leaving 1 base not matched to a gene. CDR3 length equals 13 residues. The CDR3 is CASRSGGTDTQYF. In DNA form, the CDR3 reads TGCGCCAGCAGGAGCGGGGGCACAGATACGCAGTATTTT.

The chain has TRBV2 and TRBJ1-2; TRBD1 matches at 8 bases. The germline V gene has CDR1 SNHLY and CDR2 FYNNEI. The CDR3 length is 14 residues. V was pared by 8 bases and J by 2 bases, with 7 bases of the junction left unmatched. CDR3 sequence (DNA): TGTGCCAGCGTTGAGGACAGGGTAAACTATGGCTACACCTTC. Protein sequence: CASVEDRVNYGYTF. The full variable domain, in which reference TRBV2 and TRBJ1-2 provide the parts outside the CDR3, is EPEVTQTPSHQVTQMGQEVILRCVPISNHLYFYWYRQILGQKVEFLVSFYNNEISEKSEIFDDQFSVERPDGSNFTLKIRSTKLEDSAMYFCASVEDRVNYGYTFGSGTRLTVV.

This clone was seen more than once but under ten times. V gene TRBV29-1 combines with J gene TRBJ2-4, with D possibly being TRBD2 (7 bases). Germline assignment: CDR1 SQVTM and CDR2 ANQGSEA. CDR3 length: 12 amino acids. V was clipped by 4 bases and J by 9 bases, with 13 bases between them. For the CDR3, the DNA is TGCAGCGTTGGGGCAGGGGAGGGCATTCAGTACTTC. Translation gives CSVGAGEGIQYF.

The chain uses TRBV6-4 and TRBJ2-1; 8 bases line up with TRBD1. The CDR3 spans 13 residues. The junction had 4 bases not matched to a gene; V was cut back by 8 bases and J by 4 bases. Germline CDR1 MRHNA, CDR2 SNTAGT. The CDR3 here is CASRDRLYNEQFF. CDR3 nucleotides: TGTGCCAGCCGGGACAGGTTGTACAATGAGCAGTTCTTC.

The chain is built from TRBV9 and TRBJ1-6; possibly TRBD1 for D (5 bases). CDR3 size: 15 residues. Germline V CDR1 and CDR2: SGDLS, YYNGEE. V was shortened by 3 bases and J by 4 bases, with 11 bases between the two germline ends. This CDR3 is CASSGGTDYNSPLHF. The DNA for the CDR3 is TGTGCCAGCAGCGGAGGGACCGATTATAATTCACCCCTCCACTTT. Full variable domain (rest looked up from reference TRBV9 and TRBJ1-6): DSGVTQTPKHLITATGQRVTLRCSPRSGDLSVYWYQQSLDQGLQFLIQYYNGEERAKGNILERFSAQQFPDLHSELNLSSLELGDSALYFCASSGGTDYNSPLHFGNGTRLTVT.

The chain carries TRBV19 and TRBJ2-2; 9 bases fit TRBD1. Germline lookup yields CDR1 LNHDA and CDR2 SQIVND (reference sequence). Trimming took 4 bases from V and 6 from J; bases not matched to a gene: 6. The CDR3 covers 15 residues. In nucleotides, the CDR3 is TGTGCCAGTAGTAAAGGGACAGGGAGGGCCGGGGAGCTGTTTTTT. Residues: CASSKGTGRAGELFF. The full variable domain, completed using reference TRBV19 and TRBJ2-2, is DGGITQSPKYLFRKEGQNVTLSCEQNLNHDAMYWYRQDPGQGLRLIYYSQIVNDFQKGDIAEGYSVSREKKESFPLTVTSAQKNPTAFYLCASSKGTGRAGELFFGEGSRLTVL.

The chain carries TRBV6-5 and TRBJ1-6; 10 bases agree with TRBD1. The CDR3 is made up of 14 amino acids. Germline V gives CDR1 MNHEY, CDR2 SVGAGI. The ends lost 6 bases at V and 8 bases at J; junction bases unmatched: 4. The CDR3 is CASREDRGDSPLHF. CDR3 coding DNA: TGTGCCAGCAGAGAGGACAGGGGGGATTCACCCCTCCACTTT.

The rearrangement links TRBV29-1 to TRBJ2-7; 7 bases fit TRBD1. This CDR3 has 14 residues. The germline gives CDR1 SQVTM, CDR2 ANQGSEA. Germline trimming cut 7 bases from V and 5 bases from J; bases unmatched to any gene: 14. In DNA form, the CDR3 reads TGCAGCGCCAAACCACAGGGGAAGTATGACGAGCAGTACTTC. It translates to CSAKPQGKYDEQYF.

The chain couples TRBV11-2 to TRBJ2-7; no clear D gene. The germline gives CDR1 SGHAT, CDR2 FQNNGV. The CDR3 runs to 15 residues. Deletions cut 3 bases from V and 1 base from J, with 13 bases between. The CDR3 nucleotides read TGTGCCAGCAGCTTCCGTCAGTCCTGGTCCTACGAGCAGTACTTC. Protein sequence: CASSFRQSWSYEQYF.

The chain is built from TRBV4-3 and TRBJ1-4, with D possibly being TRBD1 (5 bases). The CDR3 is 20 amino acids. V lost 1 base and J 1 base, leaving 22 bases between the germline ends. Per the germline V gene, CDR1 is LGHNA and CDR2 is YSLEER. As DNA, the CDR3 is TGCGCCAGCAGCCAAGGCCCACGGGGAACGGGGCTGGTAACTAATGAAAAACTGTTTTTT. Its protein is CASSQGPRGTGLVTNEKLFF.

The chain joins TRBV12-5 to TRBJ1-1; 7 bases line up with TRBD1. V was pared by 5 bases and J by 3 bases, with 6 bases of the junction left unmatched. The CDR3 extends over 14 amino acids. Germline V gene data show CDR1 as LGHNT and CDR2 as FRNRAP. The CDR3 DNA is TGTGCTAGTGGTACGGGGCAGGGGGACACTGAAGCTTTCTTT. Its protein product is CASGTGQGDTEAFF. The full variable domain, its missing parts supplied by reference TRBV12-5 and TRBJ1-1, is DARVTQTPRHKVTEMGQEVTMRCQPILGHNTVFWYRQTMMQGLELLAYFRNRAPLDDSGMPKDRFSAEMPDATLATLKIQPSEPRDSAVYFCASGTGQGDTEAFFGQGTRLTVV.

This chain connects TRBV6-1 to TRBJ1-2, with D possibly being TRBD1 (6 bases). The CDR3 is 16 residues long. Trimming took off 0 bases at V and 2 bases at J, with 13 bases between the two ends. The germline V gene has CDR1 MNHNS and CDR2 SASEGT. CDR3 loop: CASSEAIRGQNYGYTF. CDR3 nucleotide sequence: TGTGCCAGCAGTGAAGCAATCCGCGGACAGAACTATGGCTACACCTTC.

The chain couples TRBV27 to TRBJ1-5; a weak D match, TRBD1 (5 bases). CDR1 and CDR2 from the germline V gene are MNHEY and SMNVEV (reference sequence). The CDR3 covers 15 residues. V lost 4 bases and J lost 4, with 14 bases in between. CDR3 bases: TGTGCCAGCAGTTCCCGACCGGGGCCGAATCAGCCCCAGCATTTT. This translates into CASSSRPGPNQPQHF.

The V call is TRBV6-5, the J call TRBJ1-1; D remains ambiguous. V was pared by 5 bases and J by 6 bases, with 13 bases between. Germline CDR1 reads MNHEY; CDR2 reads SVGAGI. The CDR3 consists of 13 residues. The CDR3, as DNA: TGTGCCAGCAGTCCGACAAGGTCTGCTGAAGCTTTCTTT. Its translation: CASSPTRSAEAFF.